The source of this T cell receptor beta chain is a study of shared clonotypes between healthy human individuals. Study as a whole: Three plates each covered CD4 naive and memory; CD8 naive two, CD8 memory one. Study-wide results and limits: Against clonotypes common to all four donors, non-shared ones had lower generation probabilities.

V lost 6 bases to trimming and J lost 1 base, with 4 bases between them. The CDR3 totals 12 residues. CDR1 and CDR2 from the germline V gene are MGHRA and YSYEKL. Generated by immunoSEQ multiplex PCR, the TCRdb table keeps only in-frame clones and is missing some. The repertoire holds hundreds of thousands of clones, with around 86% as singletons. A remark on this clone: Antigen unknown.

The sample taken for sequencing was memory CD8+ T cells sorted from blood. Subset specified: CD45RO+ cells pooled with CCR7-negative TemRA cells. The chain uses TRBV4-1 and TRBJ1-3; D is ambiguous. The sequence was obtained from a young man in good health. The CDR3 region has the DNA TGCGCCAGCAGTGGGTCTGGAAACACCATATATTTT. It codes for CASSGSGNTIYF.